Listed below are T cell receptor beta chains from one sample, sequenced in a study of long-term antiretroviral therapy in people with HIV. Assay used: immunoSEQ multiplex PCR; TCRdb lists only in-frame clones, some missing. The sample has around 36,000 clones, 65% to 80% seen once. This specimen was unsorted PBMCs, taken 3 years after starting antiretroviral therapy. All receptors come from a man aged 45-65 years with HIV. The CDR3 runs from the conserved cysteine through the conserved F or W. The D gene is left open where the match is weak. The size of a clone is reported for some rows only, either as once, few or many, or as a class for expanded clones.

CDR3aa,CDR3nt,v_gene,d_gene,abundance,j_gene
CASSQLGTRGNEQFF,TGCGCCAGCAGCCAACTTGGCACCAGGGGCAATGAGCAGTTCTTC,TRBV4-3,NA,NA,TRBJ2-1
CASSPGQGTSNEQFF,TGTGCCAGCAGCCCCGGACAGGGCACTTCCAATGAGCAGTTCTTC,TRBV7-9,TRBD1,once,TRBJ2-1
CASSLGNSGNTIYF,TGTGCCAGCAGCTTGGGTAACTCTGGAAACACCATATATTTT,TRBV5-6,NA,NA,TRBJ1-3
CASSLGSGGGEQYF,TGTGCCAGCAGCTTGGGGTCAGGGGGAGGCGAGCAGTACTTC,TRBV5-6,NA,NA,TRBJ2-7
CASSLGNGGRSYEQYF,TGTGCCAGCAGCTTAGGAAACGGAGGGAGATCCTACGAGCAGTACTTC,TRBV7-2,NA,NA,TRBJ2-7
CASSLELGQPQHF,TGTGCCAGCAGCTTAGAGTTAGGGCAGCCCCAGCATTTT,TRBV7-6,NA,few,TRBJ1-5
CASGPFNTGELFF,TGTGCCAGCGGGCCGTTTAACACCGGGGAGCTGTTTTTT,TRBV14,NA,NA,TRBJ2-2
CASSLLGRNYEQYF,TGTGCCAGCAGCTTGTTAGGTCGGAACTACGAGCAGTACTTC,TRBV5-4,NA,NA,TRBJ2-7
CASSPLTGLNTGELFF,TGCGCCAGCAGCCCCCTGACTGGGTTGAACACCGGGGAGCTGTTTTTT,TRBV5-1,NA,NA,TRBJ2-2
CATSRDRAGAGNTIYF,TGTGCCACCAGCAGAGATCGCGCAGGGGCTGGAAACACCATATATTTT,TRBV15,NA,NA,TRBJ1-3
CASSQTLAGGPTDTQYF,TGCGCCAGCAGCCAAACACTAGCGGGGGGCCCCACAGATACGCAGTATTTT,TRBV4-3,TRBD2,NA,TRBJ2-3
CASSSWRDRDKISYEQYF,TGTGCCAGCAGCTCATGGCGGGACAGGGATAAAATCTCCTACGAGCAGTACTTC,TRBV5-4,TRBD1,NA,TRBJ2-7
CASTSFEGSGSIDTQYF,TGTGCCAGCACCAGCTTTGAAGGTAGCGGGAGCATAGATACGCAGTATTTT,TRBV5-6,TRBD2,NA,TRBJ2-3
CASSLRGQHNEKLFF,TGTGCCAGCAGCTTACGCGGACAGCATAATGAAAAACTGTTTTTT,TRBV7-2,NA,NA,TRBJ1-4
CASTFHGDDSNQPQHF,TGTGCCAGCACCTTCCACGGGGACGATAGCAATCAGCCCCAGCATTTT,TRBV2,NA,NA,TRBJ1-5
CASSQVWGTTDTQYF,TGCGCCAGCAGCCAAGTATGGGGTACCACAGATACGCAGTATTTT,TRBV4-3,NA,few,TRBJ2-3
CASSLLGHEKLFF,TGTGCCAGCAGCTTGCTGGGGCATGAAAAACTGTTTTTT,TRBV5-6,NA,few,TRBJ1-4